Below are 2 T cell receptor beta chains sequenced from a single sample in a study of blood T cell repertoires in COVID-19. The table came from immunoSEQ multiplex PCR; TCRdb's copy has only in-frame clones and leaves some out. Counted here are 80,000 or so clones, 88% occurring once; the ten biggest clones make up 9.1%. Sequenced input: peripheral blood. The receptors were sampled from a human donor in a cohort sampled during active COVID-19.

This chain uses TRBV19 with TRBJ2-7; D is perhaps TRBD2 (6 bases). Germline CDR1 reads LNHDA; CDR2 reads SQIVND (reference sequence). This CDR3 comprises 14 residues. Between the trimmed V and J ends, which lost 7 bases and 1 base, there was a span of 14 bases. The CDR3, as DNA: TGTGCCAGTACCATCTCCGGGACTTCCTACGAGCAGTACTTC. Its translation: CASTISGTSYEQYF.

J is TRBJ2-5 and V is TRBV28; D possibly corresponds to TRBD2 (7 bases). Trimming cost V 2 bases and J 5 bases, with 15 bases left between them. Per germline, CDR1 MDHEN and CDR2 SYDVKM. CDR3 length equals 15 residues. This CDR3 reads CASSLRGRGVETQYF. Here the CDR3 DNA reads TGTGCCAGCAGTTTAAGAGGGAGGGGGGTGGAGACCCAGTACTTC.